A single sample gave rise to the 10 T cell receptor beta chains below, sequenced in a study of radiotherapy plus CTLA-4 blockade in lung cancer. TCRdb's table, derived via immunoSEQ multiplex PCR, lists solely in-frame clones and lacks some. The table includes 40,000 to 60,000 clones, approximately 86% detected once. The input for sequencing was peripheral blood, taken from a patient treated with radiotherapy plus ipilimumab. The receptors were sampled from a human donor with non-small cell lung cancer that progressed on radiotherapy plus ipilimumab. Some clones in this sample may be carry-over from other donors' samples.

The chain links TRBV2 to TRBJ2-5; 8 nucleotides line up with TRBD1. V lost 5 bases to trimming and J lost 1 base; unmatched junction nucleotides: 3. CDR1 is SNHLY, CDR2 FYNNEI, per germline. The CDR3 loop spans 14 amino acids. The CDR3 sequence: CASSRTGRQETQYF. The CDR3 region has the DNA TGTGCCAGCAGTCGGACAGGGCGCCAAGAGACCCAGTACTTC.

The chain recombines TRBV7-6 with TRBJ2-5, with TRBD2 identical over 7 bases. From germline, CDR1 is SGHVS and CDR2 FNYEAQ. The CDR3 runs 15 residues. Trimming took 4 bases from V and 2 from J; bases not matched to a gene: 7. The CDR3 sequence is CASSSQASGQETQYF. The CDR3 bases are TGTGCCAGCAGCTCCCAGGCTAGCGGACAAGAGACCCAGTACTTC.

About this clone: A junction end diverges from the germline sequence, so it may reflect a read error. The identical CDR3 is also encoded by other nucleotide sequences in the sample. The CDR3 coding sequence is TGTAGCGTTGGGCCCAGTGCCTACGAGCAGTACTTC. Protein: CSVGPSAYEQYF. The chain combines TRBV29-1 with TRBJ2-7, with a tentative D call TRBD2 (5 bases). Per germline, CDR1 SQVTM and CDR2 ANQGSEA. The CDR3 sequence is 12 residues long.

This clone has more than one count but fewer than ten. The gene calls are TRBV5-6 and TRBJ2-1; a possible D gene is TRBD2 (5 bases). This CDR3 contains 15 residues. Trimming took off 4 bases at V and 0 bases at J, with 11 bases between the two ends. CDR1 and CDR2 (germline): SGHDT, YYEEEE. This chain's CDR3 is CASSKRGTSYNEQFF. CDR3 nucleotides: TGTGCCAGCAGCAAACGGGGAACCTCCTACAATGAGCAGTTCTTC.

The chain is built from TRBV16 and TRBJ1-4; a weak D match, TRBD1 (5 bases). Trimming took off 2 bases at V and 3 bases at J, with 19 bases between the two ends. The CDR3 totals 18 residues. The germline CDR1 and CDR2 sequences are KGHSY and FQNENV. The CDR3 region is CASSQTPASQGANEKLFF. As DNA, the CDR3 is TGTGCCAGCAGCCAAACACCGGCGTCCCAGGGTGCTAATGAAAAACTGTTTTTT. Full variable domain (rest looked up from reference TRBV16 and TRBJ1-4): GEEVAQTPKHLVRGEGQKAKLYCAPIKGHSYVFWYQQVLKNEFKFLISFQNENVFDETGMPKERFSAKCLPNSPCSLEIQATKLEDSAVYFCASSQTPASQGANEKLFFGSGTQLSVL.

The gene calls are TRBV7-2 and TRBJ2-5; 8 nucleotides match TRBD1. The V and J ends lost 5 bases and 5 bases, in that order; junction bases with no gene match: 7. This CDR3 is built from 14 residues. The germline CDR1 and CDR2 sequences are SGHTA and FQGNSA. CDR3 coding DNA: TGTGCCAGCAGCAGGACAGGGAATAGGGAGACCCAGTACTTC. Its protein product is CASSRTGNRETQYF. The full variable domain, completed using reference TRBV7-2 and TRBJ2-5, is GAGVSQSPSNKVTEKGKDVELRCDPISGHTALYWYRQSLGQGLEFLIYFQGNSAPDKSGLPSDRFSAERTGGSVSTLTIQRTQQEDSAVYLCASSRTGNRETQYFGPGTRLLVL.

CDR3 sequence: CASSLGLARDSDTQYF. CDR3 DNA: TGCGCCAGCAGCTTGGGGTTAGCCCGAGACTCAGATACGCAGTATTTT. J is TRBJ2-3 and V is TRBV5-1; no clear D. Germline-derived CDR1 and CDR2 are SGHRS and YFSETQ. CDR3 size: 16 residues. The V end lost 0 bases, the J end lost 4 bases, and 15 bases lay between the germline ends. Filled out from reference TRBV5-1 and TRBJ2-3, the complete variable domain reads KAGVTQTPRYLIKTRGQQVTLSCSPISGHRSVSWYQQTPGQGLQFLFEYFSETQRNKGNFPGRFSGRQFSNSRSEMNVSTLELGDSALYLCASSLGLARDSDTQYFGPGTRLTVL.

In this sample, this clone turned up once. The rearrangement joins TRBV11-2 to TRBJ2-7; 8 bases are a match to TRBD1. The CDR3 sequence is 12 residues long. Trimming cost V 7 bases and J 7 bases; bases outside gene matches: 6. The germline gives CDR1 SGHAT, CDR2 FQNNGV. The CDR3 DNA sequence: TGTGCCAGCACCCAGGGGGCGGGGGAGCAGTACTTC. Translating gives CASTQGAGEQYF.

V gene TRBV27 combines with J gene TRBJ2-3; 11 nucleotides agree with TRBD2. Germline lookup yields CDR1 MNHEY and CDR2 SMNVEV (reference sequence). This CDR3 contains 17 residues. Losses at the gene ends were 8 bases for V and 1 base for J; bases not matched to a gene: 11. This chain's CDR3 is CASPRPSGRSCTDTQYF. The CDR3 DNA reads TGTGCCAGCCCTCGGCCTAGCGGGAGGAGTTGCACAGATACGCAGTATTTT.

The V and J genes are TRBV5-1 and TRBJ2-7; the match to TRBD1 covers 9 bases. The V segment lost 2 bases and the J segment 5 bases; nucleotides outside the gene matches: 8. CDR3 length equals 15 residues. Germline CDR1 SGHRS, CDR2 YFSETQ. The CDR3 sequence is CASSLNDRGFNEQYF. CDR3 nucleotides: TGCGCCAGCAGCTTAAACGACAGGGGGTTCAACGAGCAGTACTTC.